This TCR beta chain comes out of a study of blood T cell repertoires in COVID-19 (dated by TCRdb to the early 2020s). In the study overall: Samples from collaborators originated in the United States, Italy and Spain and spanned both the acute and convalescent phases of COVID-19. Deeply sampled blood TCRbeta repertoires from subjects exposed to, actively infected with, or recovered from COVID-19 were included in the dataset. The samples were drawn from the first 160 participants of the ongoing ImmuneRACE study and from 1,200 or so subjects provided by 6 global collaborators. The repertoires were released in a freely available public database meant as a resource for research on the immune response to SARS-CoV-2. Where available, HLA class I and class II types were taken from metadata supplied by the sample provider and were not determined by assay-based typing. The material from the prospective study consisted of cDNA or gDNA derived from T cells, B-cell-depleted T cells, or PBMCs. The sample metadata nearly always contained a de-identified subject ID, COVID-19 status, age in years and sex.

TCRbeta CDR3 regions were amplified from genomic DNA by means of the immunoSEQ Assay, a bias-controlled multiplex PCR. The original pipeline was this. The number of nucleated cells in each sample was estimated by amplification of reference gene primers within the assay. To quantify the absolute abundance of each unique TCRbeta CDR3 rearrangement, sequence reads were collapsed and filtered. Productive Simpson clonality was computed per sample as the square root of Simpson's diversity index over productive rearrangements. TCRdb obtained this table from immuneACCESS and retained in-frame rearrangements with V and J assigned. These tables miss some clones; where compared with another copy, unresolved V genes account for less than half of the shortfall, and the remainder is unexplained. V and J calls and clone size follow that table, whereas D and trimming were derived from the DNA. The sample table records approximately 210,000 clones; around four fifths of these occur just once. Of the sample, about 10% is held by the ten largest clones.

What the authors observed across the whole study: Clinical and demographic metadata were provided uncurated, with the amount varying by source and participant.

From cysteine to phenylalanine, the CDR3 is 15 amino acids long. The retained sequence is limited to the CDR3, 45 bases, with the frame set at the first base. The trim is 0 bases for V and 4 bases for J, with a gap of 11 bases between the germline ends. CDR1 and CDR2 are read off the germline V gene as SGDLS and YYNGEE. In Seattle, one collaborating source enrolled patients while the infection was active and tracked those patients longitudinally over the course of disease. Whole blood was collected in K2EDTA tubes by collaborating institutions according to the institutions' own protocols. For TCRbeta analysis, collaborators shipped samples as frozen whole blood, isolated PBMCs, or DNA extracted from either of those sample types. Comments on this clone: Its antigen is currently not known. No quality values exist for individual bases; no much larger clone is one base distant.

The chain uses TRBV9 and TRBJ1-3, with the D gene call left open. This TCR was recovered from a woman aged 80 or over with COVID-19, enrolled during active disease. Sequenced sample: peripheral blood. The DNA reads as follows: TGTGCCAGCAGCGTAGCGGGTATCCTAGGAAACACCATATATTTT. This yields the protein CASSVAGILGNTIYF.